This is a list of T cell receptor beta chains from one sample in a study of blood T cell repertoires in COVID-19. Data came from immunoSEQ multiplex PCR; TCRdb stores just in-frame clones and leaves some out. Of more than 110,000 clones detected, roughly 73% appear once; the ten largest clones hold roughly 10%. Sequenced material: peripheral blood. All receptors come from a woman aged 45-65 years with active or convalescent COVID-19. The CDR3 runs from the conserved cysteine through the conserved F or W. Each record gives: V gene, J gene, CDR3 protein.

TRBV18	TRBJ2-1	CASSSPSTSRANEQFF
TRBV19	TRBJ1-4	CASSGQPFDEKLFF
TRBV10-3	TRBJ1-1	CAISESGTPNTEAFF
TRBV6-4	TRBJ2-1	CASSVEAGTYNEQFF
TRBV11-2	TRBJ2-6	CASARSTAGANVLTF
TRBV6-4	TRBJ1-2	CASSASQGSFYGYTF
TRBV28	TRBJ1-2	CASSLQGYYGYTF
TRBV12-3/TRBV12-4	TRBJ2-1	CASSSRYEQFF
TRBV30	TRBJ1-4	CAWSLAPREKLFF
TRBV9	TRBJ2-5	CASSVGISVRETQYF
TRBV30	TRBJ1-4	CAWSALLTGTLNEKLFF
TRBV30	TRBJ2-7	CAWSSGGTYEQYF
TRBV6-2/TRBV6-3	TRBJ1-3	CASSRQGYSGNTIYF
TRBV7-9	TRBJ2-3	CASSYDGGGTDTQYF
TRBV19	TRBJ2-2	CASSILRGGRIKDTGELFF
TRBV30	TRBJ1-4	CAWSQAGINEKLFF
TRBV30	TRBJ2-3	CAWTRGTRDTQYF
TRBV7-9	TRBJ2-7	CASSQRRVGSYEQYF
TRBV7-2	TRBJ2-3	CASARLDTQYF
TRBV7-2	TRBJ2-3	CASSDRVRADTQYF
TRBV9	TRBJ2-7	CASSLGPLGTYEQYF
TRBV6-5	TRBJ1-1	CASIRDRGGYTEAFF